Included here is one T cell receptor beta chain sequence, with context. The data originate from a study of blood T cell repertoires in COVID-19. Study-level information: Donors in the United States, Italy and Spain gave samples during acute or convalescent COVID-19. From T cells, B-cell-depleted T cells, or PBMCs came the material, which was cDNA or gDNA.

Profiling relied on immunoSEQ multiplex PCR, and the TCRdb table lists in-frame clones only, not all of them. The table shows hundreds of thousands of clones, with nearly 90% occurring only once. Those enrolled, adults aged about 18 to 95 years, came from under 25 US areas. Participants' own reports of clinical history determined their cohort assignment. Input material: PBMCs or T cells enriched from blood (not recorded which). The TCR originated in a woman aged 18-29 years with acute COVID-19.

The CDR3 loop reads CASSTPGGMGSPLHF. The CDR3, as DNA: TGTGCCAGCAGCACCCCGGGGGGGATGGGTTCACCCCTCCACTTT. The chain is built from TRBV7-9 and TRBJ1-6; D may be TRBD1 (5 bases). Germline-derived CDR1 and CDR2 are SEHNR and FQNEAQ (reference sequence). This CDR3 has 15 amino acids. V was trimmed by 5 bases and J by 9 bases, leaving 17 bases between them.